This T cell receptor (beta chain) emerged from a study of tumor-infiltrating lymphocytes in primary liver carcinoma. Study summary: Tumor lesions were T1-T3 N0M0 and spanned about 4 to 11 cm. Sequencing of the samples generated roughly 3.5 to 7.13 million productive TCRbeta reads, with similar yields across tissue types.

Researchers generated TCR beta cDNA from 500 ng of total RNA, relying on a constant-region primer. Generation of the TCR beta libraries relied on three nested multiplex PCR rounds using slightly modified ARM-PCR. Use of TRBV1-TRBV30 forward primers with a C-beta reverse primer characterized the first two PCR rounds, which lasted roughly 9 cycles each. From the multiplex PCR reads, TCRdb called clonotypes with MiXCR, one entry per CDR3 protein. The sample lists more than 150,000 distinct CDR3 sequences, about 60% occurring once. The CDR3 extends over 11 amino acids. A remark on this clonotype: One end of the junction is discordant with germline, which a read error may explain.

Researchers drew blood RNA from unsorted whole blood and extracted germline DNA as well. Patients were treatment-naive with chronic HBV infection. In advance of surgery, about 3.9 milliliters of peripheral blood were collected. This chain uses TRBV12-3 or TRBV12-4 with TRBJ2-2; the D is unclear. Material for sequencing was peripheral blood. This TCR derives from a man in his forties with primary liver carcinoma and hepatitis B virus infection. In DNA form, the CDR3 reads TGTGCCATCTCCGCGACCGAGGAGCTGTTTTTT. It is translated as CAISATEELFF.